This entry lists 5 T cell receptor beta chains sequenced from one sample in a study of cytomegalovirus exposure and HLA in healthy donors. The PCR ran on 60 Vbeta and 13 Jbeta primers. Method: immunoSEQ multiplex PCR; TCRdb's copy keeps in-frame clones and lacks some. The repertoire has about 160,000 clones, roughly four fifths of them found once; the top ten carry 0.95% to 1.1%. Material for sequencing was PBMCs. The receptors originated from a woman in her thirties or forties in good health and CMV-seronegative.

The chain employs TRBV6-5 and TRBJ2-1, with TRBD2 matching over 7 bases. From germline, CDR1 is MNHEY and CDR2 SVGAGI. The CDR3 loop spans 15 amino acids. J was trimmed by 8 bases and V by 6 bases; bases with no gene match: 13. The CDR3 DNA sequence: TGTGCCAGCAGCCCTCTAGGTAGCGGGCTCTATGAGCAGTTCTTC. This codes for CASSPLGSGLYEQFF.

The rearrangement uses TRBV2 and TRBJ2-1, with 9 nucleotides matching TRBD2. J was trimmed by 8 bases and V by 8 bases; bases with no gene match: 4. CDR3 length: 12 amino acids. Germline V gene data show CDR1 as SNHLY and CDR2 as FYNNEI. CDR3: CASGTSSYEQFF. The CDR3 DNA follows: TGTGCCAGCGGGACTAGCAGCTATGAGCAGTTCTTC. The entire variable domain, with the rest obtained from reference TRBV2 and TRBJ2-1, is as follows: EPEVTQTPSHQVTQMGQEVILRCVPISNHLYFYWYRQILGQKVEFLVSFYNNEISEKSEIFDDQFSVERPDGSNFTLKIRSTKLEDSAMYFCASGTSSYEQFFGPGTRLTVL.

CDR3 residues: CASSTGLGTEQYF. Here the CDR3 DNA reads TGTGCCAGCAGCACGGGACTAGGAACCGAGCAGTACTTC. The chain carries TRBV5-4 and TRBJ2-5, with 8 bases matching TRBD2. The J call is uncertain, as TRBJ2-7 better fits the DNA end. The germline V gene has CDR1 SGHNT and CDR2 YYREEE (reference sequence). The CDR3 covers 13 residues.

The rearrangement uses TRBV6-1 and TRBJ1-3, with TRBD1 matching over 9 bases. The CDR3 covers 14 residues. Trimming cost V 5 bases and J 4 bases; bases outside gene matches: 3. CDR1 is MNHNS and CDR2 is SASEGT in the germline V gene. The CDR3 reads CASSRQGGGNTIYF. CDR3 DNA: TGTGCCAGCAGTCGACAGGGGGGCGGAAACACCATATATTTT.

V gene TRBV2 combines with J gene TRBJ2-7, with 11 bases that match TRBD2. The junction had 4 bases not matched to a gene; V was cut back by 6 bases and J by 3 bases. CDR3 length: 14 residues. Germline values: CDR1 SNHLY, CDR2 FYNNEI. CDR3 residues: CASRAGTSGYEQYF. The CDR3 DNA reads TGTGCCAGCAGGGCCGGGACTAGCGGCTACGAGCAGTACTTC.